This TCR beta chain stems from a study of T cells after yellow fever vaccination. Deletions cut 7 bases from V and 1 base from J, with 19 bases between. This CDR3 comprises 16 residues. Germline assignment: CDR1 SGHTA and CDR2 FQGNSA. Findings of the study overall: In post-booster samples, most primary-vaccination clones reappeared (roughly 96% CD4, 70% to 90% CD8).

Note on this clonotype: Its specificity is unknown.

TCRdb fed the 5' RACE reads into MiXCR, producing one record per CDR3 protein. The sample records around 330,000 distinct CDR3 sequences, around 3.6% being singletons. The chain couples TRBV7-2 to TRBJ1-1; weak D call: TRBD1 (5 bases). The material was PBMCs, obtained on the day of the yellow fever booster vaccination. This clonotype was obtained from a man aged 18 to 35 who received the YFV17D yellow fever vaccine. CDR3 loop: CASTPPGTRENTEAFF. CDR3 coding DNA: TGTGCCAGCACGCCTCCGGGAACCAGGGAGAACACTGAAGCTTTCTTT.